This TCR beta chain was found in a study of control samples from healthy donors and cancer patients. The germline gives CDR1 KGHSH, CDR2 LQKENI. CDR3 length: 13 amino acids. With 5 bases removed from V and 5 bases from J, the gap between germline ends came to 12 bases. The data were produced by immunoSEQ multiplex PCR, yet TCRdb's version contains in-frame clones alone and is incomplete. The profile covers more than 75,000 clones, with just under 90% appearing a single time and less than 7% taken by the ten largest. The receptor comes from a man aged 50-60 years in good health. The chain links TRBV18 to TRBJ1-1; D is undetermined. Sequenced sample: blood. The CDR3 region is CASSKDPGTEAFF. The CDR3 nucleotides are TGTGCCAGCTCAAAGGACCCGGGAACTGAAGCTTTCTTT.